This passage covers 15 T cell receptor beta chains from one sample sequenced in a study of technical replicates of blood from a few donors. TCRdb's table, derived via immunoSEQ multiplex PCR, lists solely in-frame clones and lacks some. The data show roughly 56,000 clones, with more than 70% seen just once and 5.2% held by the top ten. Sequencing was carried out using PBMCs. All receptors derive from a human donor in good health. Some clones in this sample may be carry-over from other donors' samples.

The V gene is TRBV16, the J gene TRBJ2-1, with D unclear. V was pared by 3 bases and J by 15 bases, with 15 bases between. Germline CDR1 reads KGHSY; CDR2 reads FQNENV. CDR3 length: 12 amino acids. The CDR3 loop reads CASSHIQVPRFF. CDR3 coding DNA: TGTGCCAGCAGCCATATCCAGGTCCCACGGTTCTTC. The full variable domain, in which reference TRBV16 and TRBJ2-1 provide the parts outside the CDR3, is GEEVAQTPKHLVRGEGQKAKLYCAPIKGHSYVFWYQQVLKNEFKFLISFQNENVFDETGMPKERFSAKCLPNSPCSLEIQATKLEDSAVYFCASSHIQVPRFFGPGTRLTVL.

V usage is TRBV12-5 and J usage is TRBJ2-3; D gene uncertain. V lost 4 bases and J lost 2, with 10 bases in between. The CDR3 covers 14 residues. In germline, CDR1 is LGHNT, CDR2 FRNRAP. Here the CDR3 reads CASGSSSDTDTQYF. The CDR3 nucleotides are TGTGCTAGTGGTTCGTCTAGTGACACAGATACGCAGTATTTT.

The chain joins TRBV4-3 to TRBJ1-2; 8 positions match TRBD1. V lost 3 bases to trimming and J lost 4 bases; unmatched junction nucleotides: 7. Per germline, CDR1 LGHNA and CDR2 YSLEER. This CDR3 comprises 15 residues. This CDR3 reads CASSQSQGAGYGYTF. Written as DNA, the CDR3 is TGCGCCAGCAGCCAGTCGCAGGGGGCAGGCTATGGCTACACCTTC.

The chain joins TRBV5-1 to TRBJ2-1; maybe TRBD2 (6 bases). Between the trimmed V and J ends, which lost 1 base and 2 bases, there was a span of 10 bases. This CDR3 is built from 15 residues. From germline, CDR1 is SGHRS and CDR2 YFSETQ. The CDR3 nucleotides are TGCGCCAGCAGCTTGCCTAGCGTCACCTACAATGAGCAGTTCTTC. This gives the protein CASSLPSVTYNEQFF.

The V and J genes are TRBV5-1 and TRBJ2-7, with TRBD2 matching 8 bases. The CDR3 spans 14 residues. J was trimmed by 5 bases and V by 5 bases; bases with no gene match: 9. Germline CDR1 reads SGHRS; CDR2 reads YFSETQ. This CDR3 is CASSPGTRDDEQYF. The DNA of the CDR3 is TGCGCCAGCAGTCCCGGGACTAGAGATGACGAGCAGTACTTC.

J is TRBJ1-3 and V is TRBV4-1, with TRBD1 as a possible D gene (6 bases). The germline CDR1 and CDR2 sequences are MGHRA and YSYEKL. V gave up 1 base and J gave up 1 base, with 14 bases separating them. CDR3 size: 17 residues. The CDR3 spells CASSQGRRGGSGNTIYF. The DNA for the CDR3 is TGCGCCAGCAGCCAAGGCCGGAGGGGGGGTTCTGGAAACACCATATATTTT.

The J gene is TRBJ2-2, the V gene TRBV4-3; 8 bases match TRBD2. CDR1 and CDR2 from the germline V gene are LGHNA and YSLEER. With 0 bases clipped from V and 2 bases from J, the junction kept 8 bases outside the gene matches. The CDR3 has 18 residues. The CDR3 DNA sequence: TGCGCCAGCAGCCAAGATGGGGCTGCGGGGGGCAACACCGGGGAGCTGTTTTTT. Its protein is CASSQDGAAGGNTGELFF.

The chain combines TRBV18 with TRBJ2-5; tentatively, D is TRBD1 (6 bases). The V gene lost 3 bases and the J gene lost 4 bases, with 12 bases spanning the gap. The CDR3 has 14 residues. The germline V gene encodes CDR1 KGHSH and CDR2 LQKENI. CDR3 bases: TGTGCCAGCTCACCCACACAGGGTCCAGAGACCCAGTACTTC. It translates to CASSPTQGPETQYF. Supplemented by reference TRBV18 and TRBJ2-5, the full variable domain reads NAGVMQNPRHLVRRRGQEARLRCSPMKGHSHVYWYRQLPEEGLKFMVYLQKENIIDESGMPKERFSAEFPKEGPSILRIQQVVRGDSAAYFCASSPTQGPETQYFGPGTRLLVL.

The chain recombines TRBV30 with TRBJ2-3, with a possible D match to TRBD2 (6 bases). The ends were cut back, 2 bases at V and 4 bases at J, with 10 bases in the middle. The germline gives CDR1 GTSNPN, CDR2 SVGIG (reference sequence). This CDR3 spans 13 amino acids. The CDR3 spells CAWSRREADTQYF. In nucleotides, the CDR3 is TGTGCCTGGAGTCGGAGGGAGGCAGATACGCAGTATTTT.

The V call is TRBV7-8, the J call TRBJ2-7, with D possibly TRBD2 on 6 matching bases. The CDR3 runs to 14 residues. V was trimmed by 6 bases and J by 3 bases, leaving 15 bases between them. From germline, CDR1 is SGHVS and CDR2 FQNEAQ. The CDR3 loop reads CASSLRDSNYEQYF. Here the CDR3 DNA reads TGTGCCAGCAGTCTCAGGGACTCTAACTACGAGCAGTACTTC.

The J gene is TRBJ2-3, the V gene TRBV7-8; the D gene is possibly TRBD2 (5 bases). CDR1 and CDR2 from the germline V gene are SGHVS and FQNEAQ. The V gene lost 5 bases and the J gene lost 0 bases, with 9 bases spanning the gap. The CDR3 is made up of 14 amino acids. DNA of the CDR3: TGTGCCAGCAGCCCAGCGGATAGCACAGATACGCAGTATTTT. This codes for CASSPADSTDTQYF.

J is TRBJ2-7 and V is TRBV4-3; 8 bases match TRBD2. The germline V gene encodes CDR1 LGHNA and CDR2 YSLEER. The CDR3 is made up of 15 amino acids. The J segment lost 2 bases and the V segment lost 0 bases, leaving 3 bases of the junction unmatched. The CDR3 DNA sequence: TGCGCCAGCAGCCAAGAACCGGGACTAGCCTACGAGCAGTACTTC. This translates into CASSQEPGLAYEQYF.

The V gene is TRBV4-3, the J gene TRBJ2-3, with 12 bases aligning to TRBD2. The V gene end was trimmed by 0 bases and the J gene end by 0 bases; junction bases not matched to a gene: 7. Germline CDR1 LGHNA, CDR2 YSLEER. CDR3 length equals 19 residues. The DNA of the CDR3 is TGCGCCAGCAGCCAAGATAGGGGGACTAGCGGGCATAGCACAGATACGCAGTATTTT. It codes for CASSQDRGTSGHSTDTQYF.

The V and J genes are TRBV4-2 and TRBJ2-7; 7 bases map to TRBD1. The length of the CDR3 is 17 residues. Germline assignment: CDR1 LGHNA and CDR2 YNFKEQ. V lost 0 bases, J lost 0 bases, and 8 bases stayed unmatched. CDR3 sequence reads: CASSQDGHRGSSYEQYF. The CDR3 DNA sequence: TGTGCCAGCAGCCAAGATGGGCACAGGGGAAGCTCCTACGAGCAGTACTTC.

The rearrangement links TRBV9 to TRBJ2-7; the match to TRBD2 covers 11 bases. Trimming cost V 3 bases and J 5 bases; bases outside gene matches: 10. Per the germline V gene, CDR1 is SGDLS and CDR2 is YYNGEE. The CDR3 contains 16 residues. In DNA form, the CDR3 reads TGTGCCAGCAGCGCTACTAGCGGGGGTAACCTTGACGAGCAGTACTTC. Protein: CASSATSGGNLDEQYF.